This TCR beta chain was recorded in a study of cytomegalovirus exposure and HLA in healthy donors. The study, taken as a whole, reports: Through in vitro validation, three CMV-associated chains were shown to be specific for CMV antigens. Some V segments, including TRBV6-2 and TRBV6-3, were excluded as indistinguishable. The authors later found TCR association rates varying by HLA locus, with DRB1 most and HLA-C fewest.

A multiplex PCR was run with 60 Vbeta primers and 13 Jbeta primers. Sequencing was performed with immunoSEQ multiplex PCR; in TCRdb, only in-frame clones are kept and a portion is missing. The table has approximately 100,000 clones, approximately 79% seen once. CDR3 length: 14 amino acids. Germline-derived CDR1 and CDR2 are PRHDT and FYEKMQ (reference sequence). Trimming took 5 bases from V and 8 from J; bases not matched to a gene: 7. This clone was observed once. Its antigen is unknown. The chain recombines TRBV13 with TRBJ1-4; the match to TRBD1 covers 8 bases. Sequencing was performed on PBMCs. This TCR came from a man aged 45-60 years in good health and CMV-seropositive. For the CDR3, the DNA is TGTGCCAGCAGCACCGACAGGGGCGGCGAAAAACTGTTTTTT. Protein product: CASSTDRGGEKLFF.